This T cell receptor beta chain emerged from a study of blood T cell repertoires in COVID-19. Turning to the study itself: The cDNA or gDNA used as material had been derived from T cells, B-cell-depleted T cells, or PBMCs.

A word on this clone: The sample holds other DNA sequences that translate to the same CDR3.

As handled by the study authors: The assay estimated nucleated cells by amplifying reference gene primers. Repertoires were generated with immunoSEQ multiplex PCR, while TCRdb's copy carries only in-frame clones and drops some. The D gene and trimming were derived from the DNA, and the V and J assignments and clone size from that table. The sample comprises roughly 250,000 clones, around 85% of which are singletons, and over 1.5% rests with the top ten. From germline, CDR1 is SGHRS and CDR2 YFSETQ. The V segment lost 5 bases and the J segment 0 bases; nucleotides outside the gene matches: 1. This CDR3 comprises 14 residues.

Sequenced material: PBMCs or T cells enriched from blood (not recorded which). This clonotype originated in a woman aged 45-65 years who had recovered from COVID-19. The gene calls are TRBV5-1 and TRBJ2-3; 9 bases align to TRBD2. CDR3 residues: CASRLAGSTDTQYF. The CDR3 DNA reads TGCGCCAGCAGACTAGCGGGTAGCACAGATACGCAGTATTTT.